This T cell receptor beta chain was observed in a study of naive and memory T cell subsets. Study conclusions and caveats: From naive to CM, EM and EMRA, diversity decreased and Gini increased. Naive repertoires, especially CD8, held a few larger clonotypes, possibly memory cells re-expressing CD45RA.

This clonotype was seen only a few times. What it recognizes is unknown. The V gene's germline CDR1 is SGHRS and CDR2 YFSETQ. V was clipped by 4 bases and J by 1 base, with 20 bases between them. CDR3 size: 17 residues. Alpha and beta libraries were amplified separately from the second PCR onward. After CD4 positive bead selection, the CD4-negative fraction gave CD8 T cells. An equimolar mix of two oligonucleotides served as the beta constant-region primer for TRBC1 and TRBC2. Ligated cDNA was amplified by four rounds of PCR with nested alpha and beta constant-region primers and SP2. TCRdb used MiXCR to reprocess the UMI-ligation and nested PCR reads, holding one entry per CDR3 protein. The data contain around 160,000 distinct CDR3 sequences, 22% of them singletons.

Sequences were obtained from naive CD4+ T cells from blood. This chain uses TRBV5-1 with TRBJ1-1, with D perhaps matching TRBD1 (6 bases). The origin of this receptor is a human donor in good health. The CDR3 nucleotides read TGCGCCAGCAGCCTCGTCCGGGACACGATCACGAACACTGAAGCTTTCTTT. Translating it yields CASSLVRDTITNTEAFF. The full variable domain, its missing parts supplied by reference TRBV5-1 and TRBJ1-1, is KAGVTQTPRYLIKTRGQQVTLSCSPISGHRSVSWYQQTPGQGLQFLFEYFSETQRNKGNFPGRFSGRQFSNSRSEMNVSTLELGDSALYLCASSLVRDTITNTEAFFGQGTRLTVV.